The clone carrying this T cell receptor (beta chain) appeared many times. Germline values: CDR1 MNHNS, CDR2 SASEGT. The CDR3 has 13 residues. J gave up 4 bases and V 7 bases, and 5 bases lay outside the gene matches. The sample belongs to a study of tumor-infiltrating lymphocytes in oesophageal squamous cell carcinoma. From the PCR reads, TCRdb called clonotypes with MiXCR, one entry per CDR3 protein. The data contain some 25,000 distinct CDR3 sequences, 30% to 40% of them singletons. The chain is built from TRBV6-1 and TRBJ2-7; 9 nucleotides align to TRBD2. The receptor's source is a male donor with esophageal squamous cell carcinoma. The sequenced sample consisted of esophageal tumor tissue. For the CDR3, the DNA is TGTGCCAGCAAAAGGAGCGGGGGGTACGAGCAGTACTTC. Translated: CASKRSGGYEQYF.